The rows below give T cell receptor beta chains drawn from one sample of a study of blood T cell repertoires in COVID-19. Using immunoSEQ multiplex PCR, the repertoire was profiled, and TCRdb retains in-frame clones only, with some absent. The sample carries about 250,000 clones, 92% recorded once. The sequenced sample consisted of peripheral blood. Source of these receptors: a man aged 25-40 years with COVID-19, enrolled during active disease. Each CDR3 is given with its conserved first and last residue. The D gene is left open where the match is weak. Not every row has a clone size; where given, it reads once, few, many or a size class.

>TRBD1|TRBJ1-1|.|TRBV19
CASSIRGQGNTEAFF
TGTGCCAGTAGTATAAGGGGACAGGGAAACACTGAAGCTTTCTTT
>TRBD1|TRBJ1-6|.|TRBV27
CASRRDRPNSPLHF
TGTGCCAGCAGACGGGACAGGCCAAATTCACCCCTCCACTTT
>.|TRBJ1-1|once|TRBV6-5
CATSQGPTEAFF
TGTGCCACTTCCCAGGGTCCCACTGAAGCTTTCTTT
>TRBD1|TRBJ2-7|.|TRBV10-3
CATDRGQGTNEQYF
TGTGCCACCGACCGAGGACAGGGTACGAACGAGCAGTACTTC
>.|TRBJ2-5|.|TRBV7-7
CASSLTQGSVVETQYF
TGTGCCAGCAGCTTAACGCAGGGGTCGGTGGTAGAGACCCAGTACTTC
>.|TRBJ1-1|.|TRBV5-1
CASARDGQGTEAFF
TGCGCCAGCGCCAGAGATGGACAAGGGACTGAAGCTTTCTTT
>.|TRBJ2-7|.|TRBV28
CASRGSSYEQYF
TGTGCCAGCAGGGGGAGCTCCTACGAGCAGTACTTC
>.|TRBJ1-2|.|TRBV9
CASSARTEPNYGYTF
TGTGCCAGCAGCGCTCGGACAGAACCAAACTATGGCTACACCTTC
>.|TRBJ2-3|.|TRBV7-2
CASSLTRAVAVHTQYF
TGTGCCAGCAGCTTAACTCGCGCGGTTGCGGTCCATACGCAGTATTTT
>.|TRBJ2-3|.|TRBV19
CASSIPFGDTQYF
TGTGCCAGTAGTATCCCCTTCGGAGATACGCAGTATTTT
>TRBD1|TRBJ2-1|.|TRBV5-1
CASSMIGSGGMDEQFF
TGCGCCAGCAGCATGATAGGGTCAGGGGGCATGGATGAGCAGTTCTTC
>.|TRBJ2-5|.|TRBV24-1
CATTLRGGETQYF
TGTGCCACCACTTTAAGAGGGGGAGAGACCCAGTACTTC
>TRBD1|TRBJ2-5|.|TRBV9
CASSVSGTGPQETQYF
TGTGCCAGCAGCGTCTCCGGGACAGGGCCACAAGAGACCCAGTACTTC
>TRBD2|TRBJ2-1|.|TRBV5-1
CASSEFSGSSYNEQFF
TGCGCCAGCAGCGAGTTTAGCGGGAGCTCCTACAATGAGCAGTTCTTC
>TRBD1|TRBJ2-3|.|TRBV5-1
CASSLVGQTSTDTQYF
TGCGCCAGCAGCTTGGTGGGACAGACTAGCACAGATACGCAGTATTTT
>.|TRBJ2-5|.|TRBV30
CAWSVTFQETQYF
TGTGCCTGGAGTGTAACATTCCAAGAGACCCAGTACTTC
>TRBD1|TRBJ2-3|.|TRBV3-1/TRBV3-2
CASSQERQGRTQYF
TGTGCCAGCAGCCAAGAAAGACAGGGGAGGACGCAGTATTTT
>.|TRBJ1-5|.|TRBV30
CAWSGGHFNQPQHF
TGTGCCTGGAGCGGGGGTCATTTTAATCAGCCCCAGCATTTT
>.|TRBJ1-6|.|TRBV6-2/TRBV6-3
CASSFRTSSSYNSPLHF
TGTGCCAGCAGTTTCCGGACTTCCAGCTCCTATAATTCACCCCTCCACTTT
>TRBD2|TRBJ2-2|.|TRBV14
CASSSPGLRTGELFF
TGTGCCAGCAGCTCTCCGGGACTACGCACCGGGGAGCTGTTTTTT
>.|TRBJ1-4|once|TRBV4-1
CASSPRAAEGSKLFF
TGCGCCAGCAGCCCACGCGCAGCCGAGGGTTCAAAACTGTTTTTT
>.|TRBJ1-5|once|TRBV6-1
CASSEVRAHQPQHF
TGTGCCAGCAGTGAAGTCAGGGCTCATCAGCCCCAGCATTTT
>.|TRBJ2-7|.|TRBV6-1
CASSESEPGLLPYEQYF
TGTGCCAGCAGTGAATCAGAACCAGGGCTTTTGCCCTACGAGCAGTACTTC
>.|TRBJ2-7|.|TRBV18
CASSQNRDEQYF
TGTGCCAGCTCCCAAAACAGGGATGAGCAGTACTTC
>.|TRBJ2-3|.|TRBV3-1/TRBV3-2
CASSQRSGRADTQYF
TGTGCCAGCAGCCAACGCTCAGGGCGCGCAGATACGCAGTATTTT
>TRBD2|TRBJ2-1|.|TRBV5-1
CASSSLAGGRSSEQFF
TGCGCCAGCAGCTCCTTAGCGGGGGGGCGCAGCAGTGAGCAGTTCTTC
>.|TRBJ2-5|.|TRBV19
CASSIQGSIQETQYF
TGTGCCAGTAGTATACAGGGTTCTATTCAAGAGACCCAGTACTTC
>TRBD2|TRBJ2-3|.|TRBV7-4
CASSQTSGGAVTDTQYF
TGTGCCAGCAGCCAGACTAGCGGGGGGGCCGTGACAGATACGCAGTATTTT